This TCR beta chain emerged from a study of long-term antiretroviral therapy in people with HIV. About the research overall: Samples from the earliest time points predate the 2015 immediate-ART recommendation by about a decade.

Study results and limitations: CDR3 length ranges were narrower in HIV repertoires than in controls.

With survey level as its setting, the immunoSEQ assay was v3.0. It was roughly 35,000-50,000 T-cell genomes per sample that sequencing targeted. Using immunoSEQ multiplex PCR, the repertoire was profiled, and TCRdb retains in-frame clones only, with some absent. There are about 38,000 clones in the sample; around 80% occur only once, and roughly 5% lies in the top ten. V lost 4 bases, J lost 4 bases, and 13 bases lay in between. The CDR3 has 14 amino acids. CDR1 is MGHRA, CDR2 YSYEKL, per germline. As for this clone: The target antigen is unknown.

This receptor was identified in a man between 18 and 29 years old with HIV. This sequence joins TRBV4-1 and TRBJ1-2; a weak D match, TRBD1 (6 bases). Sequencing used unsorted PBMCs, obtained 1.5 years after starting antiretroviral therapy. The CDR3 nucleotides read TGCGCCAGCAGCCCACCCGGGACAATCTATGGCTACACCTTC. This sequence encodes CASSPPGTIYGYTF.